This TCR beta chain derives from a study of early T cells in non-severe SARS-CoV-2 infection (dated by TCRdb to the early 2020s). Describing the broader study: Because TCR sequencing was done on bulk RNA from unsorted whole blood, the alpha and beta chains could not be paired. The research as a whole found: VDJdb matching was skewed toward anti-spike CD8 responses and likely underestimated virus-specific expansions by missing private and CD4 specificities.

From cysteine to phenylalanine, the CDR3 is 14 amino acids long. The retained sequence is limited to the CDR3, 42 bases, with the frame set at the first base. Reading the germline V gene (reference sequence) gives CDR1 DFQATT and CDR2 SNEGSKA. Trimming at the junction amounts to 3 bases on V and 4 bases on J, and the germline ends lie 15 bases apart. Set within a cohort of healthcare workers in London, UK, this nested case-control study involved weekly PCR testing of nasopharyngeal swabs along with blood sampling. Between 23 and 31 March 2020, the week of the UK lockdown, healthcare workers were enrolled and then followed up weekly for as long as 16 weeks. As concerns this clonotype: Its antigen specificity is not known. Base qualities are not provided; no much larger clone lies one nucleotide away.

Preparation of the library involved 5' RACE. Sequencing used a NextSeq 500. In the TCR library protocol, unique molecular identifiers were attached to individual cDNA molecules to correct for PCR bias and sequencing error. Both TCR alpha and beta chains were sequenced, and tight co-correlation was observed between alpha and beta sequence abundances in each sample. The paper's data handling went like this. Decombinator V4 was used to annotate the V gene, J gene and CDR3 of the TCR sequences. Expanded TCRs were defined as changing significantly between any two time points under a Poisson model with p below 0.0001. TCR abundances were normalised to the total number of TCRs sequenced per sample and expressed as counts per million. MAIT TCRs were defined by TRAV1-2 paired with TRAJ12, TRAJ20 or TRAJ33, and iNKT TCRs by TRAV10 paired with TRAJ18. A search of VDJdb, accessed on 1 November 2021, was run for TCRs annotated to CMV, EBV and SARS-CoV-2, with TCRs annotated for multiple antigens excluded. Using fastp at Q25 and MiXCR, TCRdb reprocessed the public reads and kept productive beta chains. When rows share a CDR3 protein, they turn into one entry using the most common DNA and genes. The V and J calls and clone size are TCRdb's, not the authors'. For this sample the table gives fewer than 100,000 distinct CDR3 sequences, of which roughly a sixth were detected only once. The top ten constitute roughly 2.7% of the sample.

Specimen: whole blood. This receptor was obtained from an adult who was a healthcare worker with PCR-confirmed SARS-CoV-2 infection or an uninfected control (not recorded which). The V and J segments used are TRBV20-1 and TRBJ2-5; TRBD2 is a possible D gene, resting on 5 matching bases. The nucleotides are TGCAGTGCTAGTCAAGCGGTTGGATCAGAGACCCAGTACTTC. Its protein reads: CSASQAVGSETQYF.